The clone carrying this T cell receptor (beta chain) came up a few times. The antigen is unknown. This entry is derived from a study of spatial heterogeneity in lung cancer. Study background: Sequencing of follow-up PBMC samples took place when they were available, at a median of approximately 2 years after resection. The study consistently detected more beta-chain than alpha-chain sequences.

A unique molecular identifier was carried by every single TCR cDNA molecule. Each CDR3 protein is one row after TCRdb ran MiXCR on the 5' RACE reads. The sample yields about 120,000 distinct CDR3 sequences, roughly 10% seen once. Documented time point: blood at routine non-recurrence follow-up after resection. General study results and limits: TCRs found ubiquitously expanded in tumor appeared in blood more at resection than at follow-up.

Germline CDR1 and CDR2: SEHNR and FQNEAQ (reference sequence). This CDR3 spans 13 amino acids. V lost 2 bases and J lost 10, with 14 bases in between. This clonotype originated in a female donor with early-stage non-small cell lung cancer. Material: PBMCs, obtained at follow-up. The rearrangement joins TRBV7-9 to TRBJ1-1; maybe TRBD1 (5 bases). CDR3 coding DNA: TGTGCCAGCAGCTTACCGACGGGGGTCGGAGCTTTCTTT. This gives the protein CASSLPTGVGAFF.